Each of the 32 T cell receptor beta chains below was sequenced from the same sample in a study of PD-L1 blockade in urothelial cancer. The table came from immunoSEQ multiplex PCR; TCRdb's copy has only in-frame clones and leaves some out. The sample shows about 17,000 clones, 87% of them seen only once. Sequencing used PBMCs, obtained around atezolizumab (anti-PD-L1) treatment. The receptors were sampled from a man aged 45 to 65 with urothelial cancer.

V gene TRBV5-1 combines with J gene TRBJ2-1; 11 bases agree with TRBD2. CDR1 is SGHRS and CDR2 is YFSETQ in the germline V gene. J gave up 4 bases and V 3 bases, and 6 bases lay outside the gene matches. The CDR3 is made up of 16 amino acids. The CDR3 DNA sequence: TGCGCCAGCAGCTGGTCGGCTAGCGGGGGGTACAATGAGCAGTTCTTC. Its translation: CASSWSASGGYNEQFF.

J is TRBJ2-1 and V is TRBV5-1; 9 nucleotides line up with TRBD2. The germline V gene encodes CDR1 SGHRS and CDR2 YFSETQ. Trimming took 0 bases from V and 5 from J; bases not matched to a gene: 9. The CDR3 contains 17 residues. The CDR3 reads CASSLAGGSGSNNEQFF. The CDR3 DNA reads as TGCGCCAGCAGCTTGGCCGGTGGTAGCGGGAGTAACAATGAGCAGTTCTTC.

The gene calls are TRBV7-2 and TRBJ1-6, with D perhaps TRBD1 (6 bases). Germline CDR1 is SGHTA and CDR2 is FQGNSA. This CDR3 spans 17 amino acids. V was trimmed by 1 base and J by 0 bases, leaving 10 bases between them. The CDR3 bases are TGTGCCAGCAGCTTAGTTAGGACAGACTCCTATAATTCACCCCTCCACTTT. It translates to CASSLVRTDSYNSPLHF.

The DNA for the CDR3 is TGTGCCAGCACTCAAGGGGCAGGGCGTAATGAGCAGTTCTTC. This translates into CASTQGAGRNEQFF. The chain combines TRBV6-1 with TRBJ2-1; D is possibly TRBD1 (5 bases). Germline CDR1 MNHNS, CDR2 SASEGT. This CDR3 contains 14 residues. Trimming removed 7 bases from V and 7 bases from J, with 17 bases in between.

The J gene is TRBJ2-3, the V gene TRBV7-9; D is possibly TRBD1 (5 bases). The CDR3 has 13 residues. From germline, CDR1 is SEHNR and CDR2 FQNEAQ (reference sequence). Trimming removed 5 bases at V and 5 bases at J, with 11 bases between. The CDR3 nucleotides read TGTGCCAGCAGCAGGGGTAGTGGAGATACGCAGTATTTT. Residues: CASSRGSGDTQYF. Looking up the rest from reference TRBV7-9 and TRBJ2-3 gives the full variable domain: DTGVSQNPRHKITKRGQNVTFRCDPISEHNRLYWYRQTLGQGPEFLTYFQNEAQLEKSRLLSDRFSAERPKGSFSTLEIQRTEQGDSAMYLCASSRGSGDTQYFGPGTRLTVL.

This clone showed up just once. This sequence joins TRBV5-1 and TRBJ2-1; 13 nucleotides line up with TRBD2. Germline V gene lookup returns CDR1 SGHRS and CDR2 YFSETQ. The CDR3 totals 15 residues. The J segment lost 5 bases and the V segment lost 7 bases, leaving 6 bases of the junction unmatched. The CDR3 nucleotides read TGCGCCAGCCGCCGACTAGCGGGGGGCAACAATGAGCAGTTCTTC. Translating gives CASRRLAGGNNEQFF.

The chain is built from TRBV11-2 and TRBJ1-2; TRBD1 agrees at 7 bases. The CDR3 has 17 residues. The ends lost 4 bases at V and 2 bases at J; junction bases unmatched: 13. Germline CDR1 and CDR2: SGHAT and FQNNGV. CDR3 residues: CASSSLKSQGVNYGYTF. CDR3 DNA sequence: TGTGCCAGCAGCTCCCTGAAGAGTCAGGGGGTAAACTATGGCTACACCTTC.

The chain links TRBV4-3 to TRBJ2-1, with 7 bases fitting TRBD2. Germline V gene lookup returns CDR1 LGHNA and CDR2 YSLEER. This CDR3 has 13 residues. Germline trimming cut 0 bases from V and 7 bases from J; bases unmatched to any gene: 0. The CDR3 here is CASSQEGGNEQFF. DNA for the CDR3: TGCGCCAGCAGCCAAGAGGGGGGGAATGAGCAGTTCTTC.

The genes are TRBV11-2 and TRBJ1-4; possible D gene TRBD1, 6 bases. V was shortened by 4 bases and J by 8 bases, with 17 bases between the two germline ends. CDR1 and CDR2 (germline): SGHAT, FQNNGV. CDR3 length: 15 amino acids. The chain's CDR3 is CASSSPRTVGEKLFF. The CDR3 nucleotides are TGTGCCAGCAGCTCGCCCCGGACAGTAGGGGAAAAACTGTTTTTT.

DNA for the CDR3: TGTGCCAGCAGCGAGGGGCTAACGAACACTGAAGCTTTCTTT. This gives the protein CASSEGLTNTEAFF. This chain connects TRBV9 to TRBJ1-1, with TRBD1 as a possible D gene (5 bases). CDR3 length equals 14 residues. CDR1 and CDR2 (germline): SGDLS, YYNGEE. Trimming pared 3 bases from V and 1 base from J, leaving 10 bases between.

The CDR3 protein is CASSPFGGVAGSNEQFF. CDR3 nucleotides: TGTGCCAGCAGTCCCTTTGGAGGGGTAGCGGGATCCAATGAGCAGTTCTTC. The rearrangement links TRBV27 to TRBJ2-1; 8 nucleotides match TRBD2. The CDR3 is made up of 17 amino acids. The germline V gene encodes CDR1 MNHEY and CDR2 SMNVEV (reference sequence). J gave up 6 bases and V 5 bases, and 15 bases lay outside the gene matches.

The J gene is TRBJ2-5, the V gene TRBV7-8; D unclear. The CDR3 runs 14 residues. Germline CDR1 is SGHVS and CDR2 is FQNEAQ. Trimming pared 5 bases from V and 5 bases from J, leaving 15 bases between. Here the CDR3 DNA reads TGTGCCAGCAGCCCACGCTCCAGAGGCGAGACCCAGTACTTC. Protein sequence: CASSPRSRGETQYF.

The J gene is TRBJ1-2, the V gene TRBV4-1, with D possibly being TRBD1 (6 bases). The CDR3 has 17 residues. V gave up 1 base and J gave up 2 bases, with 17 bases separating them. Germline loops: CDR1 MGHRA, CDR2 YSYEKL. The CDR3 DNA is TGCGCCAGCAGCCAAGCCCCTGGGGGGGCCACCAACTATGGCTACACCTTC. Translating it yields CASSQAPGGATNYGYTF.

The V and J genes are TRBV28 and TRBJ2-5; a weak D match, TRBD2 (5 bases). Germline V lookup: CDR1 MDHEN, CDR2 SYDVKM. The CDR3 covers 17 residues. V lost 6 bases and J 0 bases, leaving 20 bases between the germline ends. The chain's CDR3 is CASSSTIRTGYQETQYF. In nucleotides, the CDR3 is TGTGCCAGCAGCTCAACGATTAGGACTGGATACCAAGAGACCCAGTACTTC.

This chain links TRBV5-1 with TRBJ2-5; D is possibly TRBD1 (6 bases). The CDR3 covers 14 residues. Germline CDR1 SGHRS, CDR2 YFSETQ. Trimming took 2 bases from V and 3 from J, leaving 11 bases between them. The CDR3 is CASSFGTLKETQYF. The DNA for the CDR3 is TGCGCCAGCAGCTTTGGGACACTAAAAGAGACCCAGTACTTC.

This rearrangement joins TRBV21-1 to TRBJ2-2; the table names TRBD2, a call not compared with the DNA. TRBV21-1 has pseudogene status. The CDR3 runs 16 residues. This chain's CDR3 is CASSKSGLAATGELFF. The CDR3, as DNA: TGTGCCAGCAGCAAATCGGGGCTAGCGGCTACCGGGGAGCTGTTTTTT.

The chain uses TRBV6-1 and TRBJ1-3; no clear D. The CDR3 extends over 15 amino acids. Trimming pared 7 bases from V and 4 bases from J, leaving 17 bases between. The germline V gene has CDR1 MNHNS and CDR2 SASEGT. The CDR3 loop reads CASKPGSREGNTIYF. For the CDR3, the DNA is TGTGCCAGCAAACCAGGCTCCCGAGAGGGAAACACCATATATTTT.

The chain links TRBV5-6 to TRBJ1-3, with a weak D call TRBD1 (6 bases). The CDR3 runs to 17 residues. In germline, CDR1 is SGHDT, CDR2 YYEEEE. Trimming stripped 0 bases from V and 0 bases from J, with 13 bases between. CDR3 bases: TGTGCCAGCAGCTTGGAAAGACAGGTGAACTCTGGAAACACCATATATTTT. Translation gives CASSLERQVNSGNTIYF.

The V gene is TRBV19, the J gene TRBJ2-5, with a possible D match to TRBD2 (6 bases). Germline V lookup: CDR1 LNHDA, CDR2 SQIVND (reference sequence). Trimming left V 3 bases short and J 5 bases short, with 19 bases between. The CDR3 is 16 residues long. The CDR3 nucleotides read TGTGCCAGTAGTATCGGGGGTACGAACGGCAGGGAGACCCAGTACTTC. Translation gives CASSIGGTNGRETQYF.

V gene TRBV5-1 combines with J gene TRBJ1-6; 11 bases fit TRBD1. After removal of 3 bases from V and 8 bases from J, the junction contained 4 bases not matched to a gene. The CDR3 consists of 15 residues. Germline V gives CDR1 SGHRS, CDR2 YFSETQ. The CDR3 spells CASSYGQGADSPLHF. CDR3 bases: TGCGCCAGCAGCTATGGACAGGGGGCCGATTCACCCCTCCACTTT. Based on the CDR3 plus reference TRBV5-1 and TRBJ1-6, the full variable domain is KAGVTQTPRYLIKTRGQQVTLSCSPISGHRSVSWYQQTPGQGLQFLFEYFSETQRNKGNFPGRFSGRQFSNSRSEMNVSTLELGDSALYLCASSYGQGADSPLHFGNGTRLTVT.

This chain joins TRBV5-1 and TRBJ2-5; 7 bases map to TRBD2. The junction had 6 bases not matched to a gene; V was cut back by 2 bases and J by 5 bases. Germline V gene lookup returns CDR1 SGHRS and CDR2 YFSETQ. The CDR3 is 14 residues long. The DNA of the CDR3 is TGCGCCAGCAGCTTAGGACTAGTGCGGGAGACCCAGTACTTC. It translates to CASSLGLVRETQYF.

The chain recombines TRBV2 with TRBJ1-6; TRBD1 agrees at 7 bases. With 6 bases clipped from V and 0 bases from J, the junction kept 2 bases outside the gene matches. The CDR3 extends over 15 amino acids. Germline V gives CDR1 SNHLY, CDR2 FYNNEI. The CDR3 is CASRGDSSYNSPLHF. The CDR3, as DNA: TGTGCCAGCAGAGGGGACAGCTCCTATAATTCACCCCTCCACTTT.

This chain links TRBV18 with TRBJ2-3, with D maybe TRBD1 (6 bases). Trimming removed 6 bases from V and 0 bases from J, with 13 bases in between. CDR3 length: 15 amino acids. Germline V gives CDR1 KGHSH, CDR2 LQKENI. The CDR3 DNA sequence: TGTGCCAGCTCGGGAAGACAGGTTAGCACAGATACGCAGTATTTT. This encodes CASSGRQVSTDTQYF.

The gene calls are TRBV7-2 and TRBJ2-3; 14 positions agree with TRBD2. Germline assignment: CDR1 SGHTA and CDR2 FQGNSA. V gave up 5 bases and J gave up 2 bases; unmatched junction bases: 12. The length of the CDR3 is 19 residues. CDR3 sequence: CASSSGTSGGPIITDTQYF. The CDR3 bases are TGTGCCAGCAGCAGCGGGACTAGCGGGGGACCTATAATCACAGATACGCAGTATTTT.

The rearrangement joins TRBV5-1 to TRBJ2-3; possibly TRBD1 for D (5 bases). CDR1 SGHRS and CDR2 YFSETQ come from the germline V gene. This CDR3 has 16 amino acids. V lost 0 bases to trimming and J lost 5 bases, with 16 bases between them. The CDR3 loop reads CASSLEETVRRDTQYF. The CDR3 DNA reads TGCGCCAGCAGCTTGGAGGAGACAGTGAGGAGAGATACGCAGTATTTT.

The CDR3 sequence: CATIVSGGPNTGELFF. The DNA for the CDR3 is TGTGCCACCATTGTCAGCGGGGGCCCGAACACCGGGGAGCTGTTTTTT. The chain is built from TRBV6-6 and TRBJ2-2; 8 bases are a match to TRBD2. Trimming took 10 bases from V and 0 from J; bases not matched to a gene: 10. This CDR3 has 16 residues. Germline-derived CDR1 and CDR2 are MNHNY and SVGAGI (reference sequence).

This clone turned up a few times. The chain combines TRBV30 with TRBJ1-1, with D maybe TRBD1 (5 bases). This CDR3 contains 13 residues. In germline, CDR1 is GTSNPN, CDR2 SVGIG (reference sequence). V lost 1 base, J lost 7 bases, and 13 bases lay in between. The CDR3 sequence: CAWSGGGTGEAFF. CDR3 DNA: TGTGCCTGGAGTGGTGGAGGGACGGGTGAAGCTTTCTTT.

This rearrangement joins TRBV29-1 to TRBJ2-1, with 14 bases that match TRBD2. The CDR3 has 21 amino acids. V trimming: 6 bases; J trimming: 1 base; junction bases outside the gene matches: 20. In germline, CDR1 is SQVTM, CDR2 ANQGSEA. The CDR3 coding sequence is TGCAGCGTCCTCGACTGGGGGACCCCCGGGACTAGCGGGAGTTCCTACAATGAGCAGTTCTTC. It encodes CSVLDWGTPGTSGSSYNEQFF.

The rearrangement uses TRBV2 and TRBJ1-4; 8 positions match TRBD1. Germline V gives CDR1 SNHLY, CDR2 FYNNEI. This CDR3 spans 14 amino acids. V shed 6 bases, J shed 2 bases, and the junction held 2 bases outside the gene matches. DNA for the CDR3: TGTGCCAGCAGGCACAGGGGGACTAATGAAAAACTGTTTTTT. The encoded protein is CASRHRGTNEKLFF.

The gene calls are TRBV7-9 and TRBJ2-7; D perhaps matches TRBD1 (5 bases). The germline CDR1 and CDR2 sequences are SEHNR and FQNEAQ (reference sequence). The CDR3 is made up of 15 amino acids. V was shortened by 7 bases and J by 0 bases, with 16 bases between the two germline ends. CDR3 in amino acids: CASTQGVVTSYEQYF. The CDR3, as DNA: TGTGCCAGCACCCAAGGGGTGGTAACCTCCTACGAGCAGTACTTC.

This clone was counted between two and nine times. This chain joins TRBV11-2 and TRBJ1-6, with TRBD1 matching 8 bases. The CDR3 is made up of 16 amino acids. V shed 0 bases and J 6 bases; nucleotides not matched to a gene: 4. CDR1 is SGHAT and CDR2 is FQNNGV in the germline V gene. The DNA of the CDR3 is TGTGCCAGCAGCTTAGAGGGGACAGGCCTTAATTCACCCCTCCACTTT. Encoded protein: CASSLEGTGLNSPLHF.

This clone appeared once. The rearrangement joins TRBV27 to TRBJ2-3, with TRBD2 as a possible D gene (6 bases). Germline CDR1 reads MNHEY; CDR2 reads SMNVEV (reference sequence). Trimming cost V 3 bases and J 7 bases, with 20 bases left between them. CDR3 length: 16 amino acids. CDR3 amino acids: CASSFPIAVSTYTQYF. The DNA for the CDR3 is TGTGCCAGCAGTTTTCCCATAGCGGTTTCCACCTATACGCAGTATTTT.